A selection of T cell receptor beta chains follows, all from one sample in a study of T cells in localized non-small cell lung cancer. Assay: immunoSEQ multiplex PCR; the TCRdb copy retains only in-frame clones and omits some. The sample carries 30,000 to 35,000 clones, roughly 90% recorded once. The starting material was peripheral blood, obtained before any cancer treatment. The receptors shown here come from a woman aged 35 to 70 with stage I lung adenocarcinoma. CDR3s include the opening cysteine and the closing phenylalanine or tryptophan. Clone size is given for some rows only: seen once, a few or many times, or a class if the clone is expanded.

clone size	V gene	J gene	CDR3 protein
-	TRBV28	TRBJ2-1	CASRWTGGNEQFF
-	TRBV11-3	TRBJ2-2	CASSLDRTNTGELFF
-	TRBV7-3	TRBJ2-7	CASSAWPGSSYEQYF
-	TRBV7-2	TRBJ2-5	CASSYSGAPGETQYF
-	TRBV20-1	TRBJ2-5	CSAQQRETQYF
once	TRBV11-2	TRBJ1-4	CASSLGTGRNEKLFF
-	TRBV9	TRBJ2-3	CASTPSSKIVDTQYF
-	TRBV6-5	TRBJ1-4	CASRDRGRGNEKLFF
-	TRBV4-1	TRBJ2-2	CASSQALAGIANTGELFF
once	TRBV5-4	TRBJ2-1	CASSTDNSGVFGEQFF
-	TRBV6-1	TRBJ2-1	CASSENYNEQFF
-	TRBV7-2	TRBJ2-5	CASSLRRGGGETQYF
-	TRBV11-2	TRBJ1-2	CASSLVQRGYTF
once	TRBV10-3	TRBJ2-1	CAIRGANDEQFF
-	TRBV6-1	TRBJ2-3	CASSEARNTDTQYF
-	TRBV7-2	TRBJ2-7	CASSLGAGYEQYF
-	TRBV7-2	TRBJ1-2	CASSLETVDGYTF
once	TRBV11-2	TRBJ2-3	CASSFPLRGSGTDTQYF
-	TRBV2	TRBJ2-1	CASRPTLAAHSNEQFF
-	TRBV10-3	TRBJ2-2	CAIRLDREKTGELFF
-	TRBV11-2	TRBJ1-5	CASSLGGSEQPQHF
-	TRBV12-5	TRBJ2-3	CASGPGTDTDTQYF
-	TRBV27	TRBJ2-3	CASSLAGRHTDTQYF
-	TRBV10-3	TRBJ1-2	CAISETEAGGYTF
-	TRBV9	TRBJ2-5	CASSVAASGTQETQYF
-	TRBV27	TRBJ1-1	CASSFFADRDRYTEAFF
once	TRBV4-2	TRBJ1-2	CASSGAGDGYGYTF
-	TRBV27	TRBJ2-3	CASSLLGFTDTQYF
-	TRBV2	TRBJ1-2	CASQLAGGDGYTF
-	TRBV4-3	TRBJ1-2	CASSQTTGSGFYGYTF
-	TRBV5-1	TRBJ1-6	CASSLAGNSPLHF
-	TRBV27	TRBJ2-7	CASSLSRDPYEQYF
-	TRBV7-2	TRBJ1-5	CASSLSGNQPQHF
-	TRBV7-9	TRBJ1-1	CASSNVGGRNTEAFF
-	TRBV28	TRBJ2-7	CASKLSGGPPEQYF
-	TRBV2	TRBJ2-7	CASSDLGAGYEQYF
-	TRBV9	TRBJ2-5	CASSARAGQETQYF
-	TRBV2	TRBJ1-2	CASSEERQGPAYTF
-	TRBV5-1	TRBJ2-5	CASSLGGQIQETQYF
-	TRBV19	TRBJ1-1	CASTPMGTAPTEAFF
few	TRBV4-3	TRBJ1-5	CASSQADGYNQPQHF
few	TRBV6-5	TRBJ1-4	CASTAQGATNEKLFF
few	TRBV11-2	TRBJ1-2	CASSESTANYGYTF
-	TRBV19	TRBJ1-2	CASSIGGKSGYTF
-	TRBV5-4	TRBJ2-3	CASSSDSSSTDTQYF
-	TRBV6-1	TRBJ2-5	CASSEGGLESETQYF
-	TRBV11-3	TRBJ2-3	CASSTGLAGDTQYF